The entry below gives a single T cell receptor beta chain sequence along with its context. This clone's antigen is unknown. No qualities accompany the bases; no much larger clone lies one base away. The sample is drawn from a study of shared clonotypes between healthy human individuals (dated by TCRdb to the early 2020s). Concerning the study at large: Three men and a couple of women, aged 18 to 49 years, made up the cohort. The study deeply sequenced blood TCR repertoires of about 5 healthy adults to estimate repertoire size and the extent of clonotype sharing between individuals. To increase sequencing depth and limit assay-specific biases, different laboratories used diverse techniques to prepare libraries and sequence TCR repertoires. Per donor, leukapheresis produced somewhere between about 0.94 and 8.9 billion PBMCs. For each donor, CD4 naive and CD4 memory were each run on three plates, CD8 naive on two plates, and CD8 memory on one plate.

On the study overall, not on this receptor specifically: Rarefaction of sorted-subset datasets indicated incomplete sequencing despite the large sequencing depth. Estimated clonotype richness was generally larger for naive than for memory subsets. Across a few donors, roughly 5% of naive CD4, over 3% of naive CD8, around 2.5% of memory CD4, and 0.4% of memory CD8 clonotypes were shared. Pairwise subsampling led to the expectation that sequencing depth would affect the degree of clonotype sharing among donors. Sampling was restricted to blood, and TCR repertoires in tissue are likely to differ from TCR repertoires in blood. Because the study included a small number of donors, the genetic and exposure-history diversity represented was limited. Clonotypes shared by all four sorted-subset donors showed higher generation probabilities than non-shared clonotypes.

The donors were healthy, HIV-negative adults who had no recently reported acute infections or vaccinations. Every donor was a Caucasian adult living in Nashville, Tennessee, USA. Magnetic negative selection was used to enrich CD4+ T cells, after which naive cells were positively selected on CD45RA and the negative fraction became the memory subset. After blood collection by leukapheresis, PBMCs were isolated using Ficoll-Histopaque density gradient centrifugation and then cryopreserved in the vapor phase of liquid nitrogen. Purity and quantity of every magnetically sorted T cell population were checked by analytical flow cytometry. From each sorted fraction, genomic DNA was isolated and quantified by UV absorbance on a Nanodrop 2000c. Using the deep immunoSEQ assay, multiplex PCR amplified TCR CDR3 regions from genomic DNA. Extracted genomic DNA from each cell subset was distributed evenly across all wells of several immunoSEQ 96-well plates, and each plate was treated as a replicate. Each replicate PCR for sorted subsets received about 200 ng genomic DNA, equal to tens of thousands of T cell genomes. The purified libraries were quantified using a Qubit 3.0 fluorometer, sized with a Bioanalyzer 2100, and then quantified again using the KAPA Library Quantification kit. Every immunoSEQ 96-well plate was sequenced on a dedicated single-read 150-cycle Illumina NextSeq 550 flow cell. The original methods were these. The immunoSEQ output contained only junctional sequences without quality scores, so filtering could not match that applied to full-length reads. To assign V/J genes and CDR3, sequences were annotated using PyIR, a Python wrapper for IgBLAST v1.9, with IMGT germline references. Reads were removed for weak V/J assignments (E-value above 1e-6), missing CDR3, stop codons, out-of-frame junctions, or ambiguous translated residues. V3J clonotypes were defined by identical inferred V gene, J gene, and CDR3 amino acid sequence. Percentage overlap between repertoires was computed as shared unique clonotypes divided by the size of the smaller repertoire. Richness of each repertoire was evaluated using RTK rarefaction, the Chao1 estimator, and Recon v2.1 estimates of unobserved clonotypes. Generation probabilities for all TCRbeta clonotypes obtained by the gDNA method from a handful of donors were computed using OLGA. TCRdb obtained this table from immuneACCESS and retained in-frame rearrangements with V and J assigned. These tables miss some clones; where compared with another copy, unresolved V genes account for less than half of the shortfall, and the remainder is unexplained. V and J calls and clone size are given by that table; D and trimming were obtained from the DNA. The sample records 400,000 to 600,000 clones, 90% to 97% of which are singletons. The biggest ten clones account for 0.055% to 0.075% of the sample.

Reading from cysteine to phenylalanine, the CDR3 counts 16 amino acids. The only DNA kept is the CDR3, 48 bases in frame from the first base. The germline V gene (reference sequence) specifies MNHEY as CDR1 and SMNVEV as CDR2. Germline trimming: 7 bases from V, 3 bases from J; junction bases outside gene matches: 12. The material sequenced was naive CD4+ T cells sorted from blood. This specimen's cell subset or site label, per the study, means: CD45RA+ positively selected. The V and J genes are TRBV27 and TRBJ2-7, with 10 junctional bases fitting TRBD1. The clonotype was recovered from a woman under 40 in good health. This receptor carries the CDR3 CASIPKRGQGLYEQYF. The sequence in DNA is TGTGCCAGCATTCCTAAACGGGGACAGGGGCTCTACGAGCAGTACTTC.